Listed below are T cell receptor beta chains from one sample, sequenced in a study of blood T cell repertoires in COVID-19. Profiled with immunoSEQ multiplex PCR; TCRdb holds only in-frame clones, not every one. The sample records some 190,000 clones, roughly 90% being singletons. Material for sequencing was peripheral blood. Receptors were obtained from a man in his late teens or twenties with active or convalescent COVID-19. Both conserved end residues are part of each CDR3. Each record gives: J gene, clone size, V gene, D gene, CDR3 protein, CDR3 DNA. D genes are given only for firm matches. The listing skips clone size in some rows; elsewhere it reads once, few, many or a size class.

J: TRBJ1-2; size: .; V: TRBV15; D: .; CDR3: CATSRGGVYGYTF; DNA: TGTGCCACCAGCCGGGGGGGAGTCTATGGCTACACCTTC
J: TRBJ2-1; size: .; V: TRBV15; D: .; CDR3: CATSRDRGSYNEQFF; DNA: TGTGCCACCAGCAGAGACAGGGGCTCCTACAATGAGCAGTTCTTC
J: TRBJ2-1; size: .; V: TRBV5-4; D: TRBD2; CDR3: CASSINPGLENNEQFF; DNA: TGTGCCAGCAGCATCAATCCGGGACTAGAAAACAATGAGCAGTTCTTC
J: TRBJ2-7; size: .; V: TRBV5-1; D: TRBD2; CDR3: CASRQTSGGPWDEQYF; DNA: TGCGCCAGCAGACAAACTAGCGGGGGGCCCTGGGACGAGCAGTACTTC
J: TRBJ2-2; size: .; V: TRBV7-2; D: TRBD2; CDR3: CASSVVRAGTGELFF; DNA: TGTGCCAGCAGCGTCGTTAGAGCGGGAACCGGGGAGCTGTTTTTT
J: TRBJ2-1; size: once; V: TRBV12-5; D: .; CDR3: CASGLDDTYNEQFF; DNA: TGTGCTAGTGGTTTGGATGACACCTACAATGAGCAGTTCTTC
J: TRBJ2-7; size: .; V: TRBV6-5; D: .; CDR3: CASSPRGNEQYF; DNA: TGTGCCAGCAGCCCGAGGGGGAACGAGCAGTACTTC
J: TRBJ1-2; size: .; V: TRBV4-1; D: TRBD1; CDR3: CASSQEPGGLDYGYTF; DNA: TGCGCCAGCAGCCAAGAACCAGGGGGTCTGGACTATGGCTACACCTTC
J: TRBJ2-1; size: once; V: TRBV7-8; D: TRBD2; CDR3: CASSLAPGGPNEQFF; DNA: TGTGCCAGCAGCTTAGCACCGGGAGGGCCCAATGAGCAGTTCTTC
J: TRBJ1-3; size: .; V: TRBV4-1; D: TRBD1; CDR3: CASSEGATYSGNTIYF; DNA: TGCGCCAGCAGCGAGGGGGCGACTTACTCTGGAAACACCATATATTTT
J: TRBJ2-5; size: once; V: TRBV4-1; D: .; CDR3: CASSGRDTRGSKTQYF; DNA: TGCGCCAGCAGCGGACGGGACACAAGGGGTAGTAAGACCCAGTACTTC
J: TRBJ1-2; size: .; V: TRBV28; D: TRBD1; CDR3: CASSLWTGSATNYGYTF; DNA: TGTGCCAGCAGTTTATGGACAGGGTCCGCTACTAACTATGGCTACACCTTC
J: TRBJ1-1; size: .; V: TRBV5-5; D: TRBD1; CDR3: CASRLTGDTEAFF; DNA: TGTGCCAGCAGATTGACAGGGGACACTGAAGCTTTCTTT
J: TRBJ2-6; size: .; V: TRBV2; D: TRBD1; CDR3: CASTVTGAGANVLTF; DNA: TGTGCCAGCACCGTTACAGGGGCTGGGGCCAACGTCCTGACTTTC
J: TRBJ2-1; size: .; V: TRBV10-3; D: TRBD2; CDR3: CAISESTSGRALNEQFF; DNA: TGTGCCATCAGTGAGTCGACTAGCGGGAGGGCCCTAAATGAGCAGTTCTTC
J: TRBJ1-1; size: .; V: TRBV2; D: .; CDR3: CASSEGRYSHTTEAFF; DNA: TGTGCCAGCAGTGAAGGACGGTACAGTCATACCACTGAAGCTTTCTTT
J: TRBJ1-1; size: .; V: TRBV2; D: .; CDR3: CASSVRNTEAFF; DNA: TGTGCCAGCAGTGTCAGGAACACTGAAGCTTTCTTT
J: TRBJ1-5; size: .; V: TRBV19; D: .; CDR3: CASSPSGNQPQHF; DNA: TGTGCCAGTAGTCCCTCGGGCAATCAGCCCCAGCATTTT
J: TRBJ2-1; size: .; V: TRBV7-8; D: TRBD2; CDR3: CASSLALLAGGDEQFF; DNA: TGTGCCAGCAGCTTAGCTTTGCTAGCGGGAGGGGATGAGCAGTTCTTC
J: TRBJ2-3; size: .; V: TRBV13; D: .; CDR3: CASSALHGDKSTDTQYF; DNA: TGTGCCAGCAGCGCACTACATGGGGACAAGAGCACAGATACGCAGTATTTT
J: TRBJ2-1; size: .; V: TRBV7-2; D: TRBD2; CDR3: CASSSVAGGWTYNEQFF; DNA: TGTGCCAGCAGCTCAGTAGCGGGAGGGTGGACCTACAATGAGCAGTTCTTC
J: TRBJ1-1; size: .; V: TRBV6-5; D: TRBD1; CDR3: CASSRTGDHTEAFF; DNA: TGTGCCAGCAGCCGAACAGGGGACCACACTGAAGCTTTCTTT
J: TRBJ2-1; size: .; V: TRBV11-1; D: .; CDR3: CASSIGQGAYNEQFF; DNA: TGTGCCAGCAGCATAGGTCAGGGCGCCTACAATGAGCAGTTCTTC
J: TRBJ2-1; size: .; V: TRBV11-2; D: TRBD1; CDR3: CASSSSGPWGQGIHEQFF; DNA: TGTGCCAGCAGCAGCTCCGGTCCGTGGGGACAGGGTATTCATGAGCAGTTCTTC
J: TRBJ2-1; size: once; V: TRBV2; D: .; CDR3: CASSVDIVGQTDNEQFF; DNA: TGTGCCAGCAGTGTAGACATAGTCGGACAGACAGACAATGAGCAGTTCTTC
J: TRBJ2-1; size: .; V: TRBV7-9; D: TRBD1; CDR3: CASSLGGWDRYNEQFF; DNA: TGTGCCAGCAGCTTAGGGGGGTGGGACAGGTACAATGAGCAGTTCTTC
J: TRBJ1-2; size: once; V: TRBV5-1; D: .; CDR3: CASSWDISGGYGYTF; DNA: TGCGCCAGCAGCTGGGATATTTCGGGAGGCTATGGCTACACCTTC
J: TRBJ1-5; size: .; V: TRBV19; D: TRBD1; CDR3: CASSMGDSIFSNQPQHF; DNA: TGTGCCAGTAGTATGGGGGACAGCATTTTTAGCAATCAGCCCCAGCATTTT
J: TRBJ2-1; size: .; V: TRBV30; D: TRBD2; CDR3: CAWSGLAGGYNEQFF; DNA: TGTGCCTGGAGTGGACTAGCGGGGGGTTACAATGAGCAGTTCTTC
J: TRBJ2-2; size: few; V: TRBV2; D: TRBD2; CDR3: CASSGGLAGGLNTGELFF; DNA: TGTGCCAGCAGTGGCGGACTAGCGGGGGGACTGAACACCGGGGAGCTGTTTTTT
J: TRBJ2-5; size: .; V: TRBV3-1/TRBV3-2; D: .; CDR3: CASSPRWDSQETQYF; DNA: TGTGCCAGCAGCCCTCGTTGGGACTCACAAGAGACCCAGTACTTC
J: TRBJ1-2; size: .; V: TRBV2; D: TRBD1; CDR3: CASGQDYGYTF; DNA: TGTGCCAGCGGACAGGACTATGGCTACACCTTC
J: TRBJ2-1; size: .; V: TRBV18; D: TRBD2; CDR3: CASSPASGIREFF; DNA: TGTGCCAGCTCACCAGCTAGCGGGATTAGGGAGTTCTTC
J: TRBJ1-1; size: .; V: TRBV5-1; D: TRBD1; CDR3: CASSSEGTGGRRDEAFF; DNA: TGCGCCAGCAGCTCGGAAGGCACAGGGGGCCGGAGGGATGAAGCTTTCTTT
J: TRBJ1-1; size: .; V: TRBV3-1/TRBV3-2; D: .; CDR3: CASSQAGQWNTEAFF; DNA: TGTGCCAGCAGCCAAGCGGGACAATGGAACACTGAAGCTTTCTTT
J: TRBJ2-7; size: .; V: TRBV4-3; D: .; CDR3: CASSQSTIFNGNVKSSYEQYF; DNA: TGCGCCAGCAGCCAGAGTACTATTTTCAACGGAAACGTTAAGAGCTCCTACGAGCAGTACTTC
J: TRBJ2-7; size: .; V: TRBV6-5; D: .; CDR3: CASRYLYEQYF; DNA: TGTGCCAGCAGGTATCTTTACGAGCAGTACTTC
J: TRBJ1-1; size: .; V: TRBV30; D: TRBD1; CDR3: CAWCRQGTEAFF; DNA: TGTGCCTGGTGTAGACAGGGCACTGAAGCTTTCTTT
J: TRBJ1-2; size: .; V: TRBV2; D: .; CDR3: CASSEEEVNYGYTF; DNA: TGTGCCAGCAGTGAGGAGGAGGTTAACTATGGCTACACCTTC
J: TRBJ2-5; size: once; V: TRBV15; D: .; CDR3: CATSRDPGQKETQYF; DNA: TGTGCCACCAGCAGAGACCCGGGACAAAAAGAGACCCAGTACTTC
J: TRBJ2-3; size: .; V: TRBV4-3; D: TRBD2; CDR3: CASSQVAGEGTDTQYF; DNA: TGCGCCAGCAGCCAAGTAGCGGGAGAAGGTACAGATACGCAGTATTTT
J: TRBJ2-7; size: .; V: TRBV5-1; D: TRBD1; CDR3: CASRGQGYEQYF; DNA: TGCGCCAGCCGGGGACAGGGCTACGAGCAGTACTTC
J: TRBJ2-1; size: .; V: TRBV2; D: TRBD2; CDR3: CASSFTGTSSNEQFF; DNA: TGTGCCAGCAGTTTTACCGGGACTAGCAGCAATGAGCAGTTCTTC
J: TRBJ2-1; size: .; V: TRBV21-1; D: .; CDR3: CASSKAGGGAYNEQFF; DNA: TGTGCCAGCAGCAAAGCTGGGGGGGGAGCCTACAATGAGCAGTTCTTC
J: TRBJ1-1; size: .; V: TRBV6-5; D: .; CDR3: CASSYPGVPVSWFF; DNA: TGTGCCAGCAGTTACCCGGGGGTACCCGTCTCATGGTTCTTT
J: TRBJ2-5; size: .; V: TRBV30; D: TRBD2; CDR3: CAWSVFLAGLKETQYF; DNA: TGTGCCTGGAGTGTATTTCTAGCGGGATTAAAAGAGACCCAGTACTTC
J: TRBJ2-1; size: .; V: TRBV13; D: TRBD1; CDR3: CASSLGGTGYNEQFF; DNA: TGTGCCAGCAGCCTCGGCGGGACAGGGTACAATGAGCAGTTCTTC
J: TRBJ1-1; size: once; V: TRBV5-5; D: .; CDR3: CASSIGPGFVNTEAFF; DNA: TGTGCCAGCAGCATAGGCCCGGGGTTTGTGAACACTGAAGCTTTCTTT